The present TCR beta chain was sequenced within a study of long-term antiretroviral therapy in people with HIV. Specimens held about 0.9-10 million cryopreserved PBMC prior to DNA extraction. Version v3.0 of the immunoSEQ assay ran at survey level. Only in-frame clones appear in the TCRdb table, and some are missing; sequencing was by immunoSEQ multiplex PCR. The sample includes approximately 31,000 clones, around 97% seen only once; the top ten take around 3.1%. Germline V gene data show CDR1 as MNHEY and CDR2 as SMNVEV (reference sequence). V was trimmed by 3 bases and J by 6 bases, leaving 9 bases between them. The CDR3 spans 12 residues.

The J gene is TRBJ2-7, the V gene TRBV27, with a tentative D call TRBD2 (6 bases). This TCR derives from a young man with HIV. The specimen was unsorted PBMCs, collected 6.9 years after starting antiretroviral therapy. This CDR3 is CASSFRGSEQYF. For the CDR3, the DNA is TGTGCCAGCAGTTTTCGGGGGAGCGAGCAGTACTTC.